This TCR beta chain was observed in a study of PD-L1 blockade in urothelial cancer. Study-level background: Patients with male sex and bladder-origin urothelial cancer accounted for most of the 29 enrolled. A median blood sample held approximately 150,000 T cells and about 83,000 unique TCRs. Broader study findings: By 3 weeks, tumor-associated blood clones had expanded more in durable-benefit patients.

On this clone itself: As yet, its antigen is unknown.

Templates that were synthetic TCR analogs were spiked into each PCR. The data were produced by immunoSEQ multiplex PCR, yet TCRdb's version contains in-frame clones alone and is incomplete. Here the sample spans around 120,000 clones, about 85% being singletons. Trimming took off 2 bases at V and 3 bases at J, with 15 bases between the two ends. This CDR3 has 16 residues. Germline CDR1 reads SGHVS; CDR2 reads FQNEAQ. V usage is TRBV7-8 and J usage is TRBJ2-3, with D unresolved. The clonotype comes from a man aged 50 to 60 with urothelial cancer. Sequenced material: PBMCs, taken around atezolizumab (anti-PD-L1) treatment. The DNA of the CDR3 is TGTGCCAGCAGCTTACTCGGCACCGTCGGGACAGATACGCAGTATTTT. This gives the protein CASSLLGTVGTDTQYF.